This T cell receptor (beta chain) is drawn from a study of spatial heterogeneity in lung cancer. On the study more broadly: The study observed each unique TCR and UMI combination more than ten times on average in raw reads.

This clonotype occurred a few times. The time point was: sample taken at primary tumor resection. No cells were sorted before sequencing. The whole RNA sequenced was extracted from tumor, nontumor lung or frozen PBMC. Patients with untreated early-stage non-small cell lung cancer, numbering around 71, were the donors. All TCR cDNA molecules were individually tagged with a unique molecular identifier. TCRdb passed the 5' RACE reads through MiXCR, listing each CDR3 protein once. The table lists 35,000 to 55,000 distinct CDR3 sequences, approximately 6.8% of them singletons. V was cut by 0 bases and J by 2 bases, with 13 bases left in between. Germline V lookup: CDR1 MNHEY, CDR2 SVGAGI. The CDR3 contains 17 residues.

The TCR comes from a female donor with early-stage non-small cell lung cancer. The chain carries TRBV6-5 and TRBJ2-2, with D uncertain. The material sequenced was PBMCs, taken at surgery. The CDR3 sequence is CASSYSSLTYNTGELFF. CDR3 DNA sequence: TGTGCCAGCAGTTACTCGAGCCTAACATATAACACCGGGGAGCTGTTTTTT.